What follows describes a single T cell receptor beta chain. Its antigen is still unknown. Using its own MiXCR run on the reads, TCRdb lists one record per CDR3 protein. The sample consists of around 900,000 distinct CDR3 sequences, approximately 31% of them appearing once. The data stem from a study of T cell repertoires in cytomegalovirus infection. For the study at large: As its CMV epitopes, the study selected recently identified HLA-C-restricted and well-studied HLA-B-restricted targets. Evidence of both CMV infection and a matching HLA type came from public TCR beta signatures.

The germline V gene has CDR1 MNHEY and CDR2 SMNVEV (reference sequence). Trimming removed 2 bases at V and 1 base at J, with 12 bases between. This CDR3 spans 15 amino acids. The receptor comes from a human donor in good health (CMV status not recorded). Some clones in this sample may be carry-over from other donors' samples. The material was cultured CD8+ T cells from PBMCs, obtained from culture after CMV antigen stimulation. The chain carries TRBV27 and TRBJ2-7; a possible D gene is TRBD1 (6 bases). The CDR3 DNA reads as TGTGCCAGCAGTTTAAGGCCGGACAGATCCTACGAGCAGTACTTC. It encodes CASSLRPDRSYEQYF.